This T cell receptor (beta chain) came from a study of T cell repertoires in cytomegalovirus infection. At the level of the study: CMV infection and matching HLA type were both indicated by public TCR beta signatures. Study-level findings and limits: Dominating the ex vivo response were TCR beta clonotypes that were CMV-specific and HLA-C-restricted.

Turning to this clonotype: Its antigen is unidentified.

CDR1 is KGHDR and CDR2 is SFDVKD in the germline V gene. Trimming shortened V by 3 bases and J by 3 bases, and 13 bases separated the two germline ends. This CDR3 comprises 15 residues. TCRdb used MiXCR to reprocess the reads, holding one entry per CDR3 protein. This sample has around 740,000 distinct CDR3 sequences, with 35% to 45% found just once. The chain recombines TRBV24-1 with TRBJ2-5, with D tentatively TRBD1 or TRBD2 (5 bases each). The sample taken for sequencing was PBMCs. This clonotype was obtained from a human donor in good health (CMV status not recorded). Some clones in this sample may be carry-over from other donors' samples. The CDR3 DNA reads as TGTGCCACCAGTGATCCCGGGACGGCTGAAGAGACCCAGTACTTC. This gives the protein CATSDPGTAEETQYF.